This entry lists 15 T cell receptor beta chains sequenced from one sample in a study of blood T cell repertoires in COVID-19. Assay used: immunoSEQ multiplex PCR; TCRdb lists only in-frame clones, some missing. The table shows 90,000 to 120,000 clones, with roughly nine tenths occurring only once. Source material: peripheral blood. The receptors stem from a human donor in a cohort sampled during active COVID-19.

The J gene is TRBJ1-3, the V gene TRBV6-5, with D tentatively TRBD1 (6 bases). V was shortened by 6 bases and J by 4 bases, with 16 bases between the two germline ends. The CDR3 runs 15 residues. Per the germline V gene, CDR1 is MNHEY and CDR2 is SVGAGI. The chain's CDR3 is CASSLDRFGGNTIYF. The CDR3 bases are TGTGCCAGCAGCCTCGACAGGTTCGGAGGAAACACCATATATTTT.

V gene TRBV6-2 or TRBV6-3 combines with J gene TRBJ2-7, with TRBD2 matching over 11 bases. The CDR3 runs to 16 residues. Germline CDR1 is MNHEY and CDR2 is SVGEGT. J gave up 2 bases and V 5 bases, and 8 bases lay outside the gene matches. CDR3: CASSTTSGTLPYEQYF. The DNA of the CDR3 is TGTGCCAGCAGTACGACTAGCGGGACCCTCCCCTACGAGCAGTACTTC.

This clone was detected only a few times. The V call is TRBV6-2 or TRBV6-3, the J call TRBJ2-7; D is perhaps TRBD2 (5 bases). Germline assignment: CDR1 MNHEY and CDR2 SVGEGT. Trimming shortened V by 0 bases and J by 9 bases, and 9 bases separated the two germline ends. CDR3 length: 12 amino acids. In DNA, the CDR3 is TGTGCCAGCAGTTACTCGAGGGAAGGGCAGTACTTC. Protein sequence: CASSYSREGQYF.

The J gene is TRBJ2-1, the V gene TRBV7-6, with 9 bases aligning to TRBD1. The germline CDR1 and CDR2 sequences are SGHVS and FNYEAQ. The V segment lost 3 bases and the J segment 6 bases; nucleotides outside the gene matches: 3. The CDR3 has 14 amino acids. The CDR3 spells CASSLGQGRNEQFF. The CDR3 DNA reads as TGTGCCAGCAGCTTGGGACAGGGTCGCAATGAGCAGTTCTTC. The full variable domain, in which reference TRBV7-6 and TRBJ2-1 provide the parts outside the CDR3, is GAGVSQSPRYKVTKRGQDVALRCDPISGHVSLYWYRQALGQGPEFLTYFNYEAQQDKSGLPNDRFSAERPEGSISTLTIQRTEQRDSAMYRCASSLGQGRNEQFFGPGTRLTVL.

The chain recombines TRBV4-1 with TRBJ2-1; D is uncertain. Trimming shortened V by 1 base and J by 0 bases, and 4 bases separated the two germline ends. The CDR3 loop spans 14 amino acids. The germline V gene has CDR1 MGHRA and CDR2 YSYEKL. CDR3 bases: TGCGCCAGCAGCCAAGCTAACTCCTACAATGAGCAGTTCTTC. It specifies CASSQANSYNEQFF.

V usage is TRBV7-3 and J usage is TRBJ2-3, with a tentative D call TRBD1 (5 bases). The CDR3 covers 13 residues. CDR1 is SGHTA, CDR2 FQGTGA, per germline. Trimming took off 2 bases at V and 6 bases at J, with 9 bases between the two ends. This chain's CDR3 is CASSLGSGDTQYF. The CDR3 DNA follows: TGTGCCAGCAGCTTAGGTTCAGGGGATACGCAGTATTTT.

V is TRBV9 and J is TRBJ2-1, with TRBD2 matching over 10 bases. Germline assignment: CDR1 SGDLS and CDR2 YYNGEE. This CDR3 is 15 amino acids long. J lost 4 bases, V lost 3 bases, and 4 bases had no gene match. Written as DNA, the CDR3 is TGTGCCAGCAGCGATACTAGCGGGGATTACAATGAGCAGTTCTTC. As protein: CASSDTSGDYNEQFF.

CDR3 DNA: TGTGCCAGCAGTCCCGGCGGGAGATACAATGAGCAGTTCTTC. It encodes CASSPGGRYNEQFF. The chain carries TRBV6-5 and TRBJ2-1, with 7 bases aligning to TRBD2. The CDR3 is 14 amino acids. Germline lookup yields CDR1 MNHEY and CDR2 SVGAGI. V shed 5 bases, J shed 4 bases, and the junction held 5 bases outside the gene matches.

The chain recombines TRBV6-6 with TRBJ2-7; D might be TRBD1 (6 bases). In germline, CDR1 is MNHNY, CDR2 SVGAGI (reference sequence). The V end lost 2 bases, the J end lost 3 bases, and 8 bases lay between the germline ends. This CDR3 region has 13 residues. The CDR3: CASSYDRNYEQYF. CDR3 DNA sequence: TGTGCCAGCAGTTACGACAGGAACTACGAGCAGTACTTC.

The V call is TRBV30, the J call TRBJ2-1, with 8 bases lining up with TRBD2. The V gene's germline CDR1 is GTSNPN and CDR2 SVGIG (reference sequence). The V segment lost 2 bases and the J segment 4 bases; nucleotides outside the gene matches: 4. The CDR3 has 14 residues. The CDR3 loop is CAWSLAGGYNEQFF. The CDR3 DNA is TGTGCCTGGAGTTTGGCGGGGGGATACAATGAGCAGTTCTTC. Combining the CDR3 with reference TRBV30 and TRBJ2-1 gives the whole variable domain SQTIHQWPATLVQPVGSPLSLECTVEGTSNPNLYWYRQAAGRGLQLLFYSVGIGQISSEVPQNLSASRPQDRQFILSSKKLLLSDSGFYLCAWSLAGGYNEQFFGPGTRLTVL.

The V gene is TRBV28, the J gene TRBJ1-1, with D maybe TRBD1 (5 bases). Germline CDR1 MDHEN, CDR2 SYDVKM. The V end was cut by 5 bases, the J end by 0 bases, with 10 bases between. The CDR3 has 14 residues. Here the CDR3 DNA reads TGTGCCAGCAGTCTAAGGGGCCTGAACACTGAAGCTTTCTTT. Protein product: CASSLRGLNTEAFF. The full variable domain, in which reference TRBV28 and TRBJ1-1 provide the parts outside the CDR3, is DVKVTQSSRYLVKRTGEKVFLECVQDMDHENMFWYRQDPGLGLRLIYFSYDVKMKEKGDIPEGYSVSREKKERFSLILESASTNQTSMYLCASSLRGLNTEAFFGQGTRLTVV.

J is TRBJ1-1 and V is TRBV3-1 (or the pseudogene TRBV3-2); 11 bases align to TRBD1. Germline CDR1 and CDR2: LGHDT and YNNKEL (reference sequence). The CDR3 length is 15 residues. Trimming took 1 base from V and 5 from J; bases not matched to a gene: 3. The CDR3, as DNA: TGTGCCAGCAGCCAAGTGGACAGGGGGCAAACTGAAGCTTTCTTT. This encodes CASSQVDRGQTEAFF.

This rearrangement joins TRBV13 to TRBJ2-1; 7 bases agree with TRBD2. This CDR3 contains 15 residues. In germline, CDR1 is PRHDT, CDR2 FYEKMQ (reference sequence). V lost 1 base and J lost 8; bases outside the gene matches: 8. In DNA, the CDR3 is TGTGCCAGCAGCTTAGCGGGCGGGAGTCCCCATGAGCAGTTCTTC. Translating gives CASSLAGGSPHEQFF.

This chain uses TRBV30 with TRBJ2-5, with a tentative D call TRBD2 (5 bases). The CDR3 spans 14 residues. Germline V gene lookup returns CDR1 GTSNPN and CDR2 SVGIG (reference sequence). Trimming removed 0 bases at V and 2 bases at J, with 10 bases between. The CDR3 DNA reads TGTGCCTGGAGTGTACCCCCGGGGCAAGAGACCCAGTACTTC. This sequence encodes CAWSVPPGQETQYF.

Only one count was recorded for this clone. The rearrangement joins TRBV5-4 to TRBJ2-1; TRBD2 matches 8 bases. The germline V gene has CDR1 SGHNT and CDR2 YYREEE (reference sequence). V gave up 1 base and J gave up 5 bases; unmatched junction bases: 2. The CDR3 covers 14 residues. CDR3 coding DNA: TGTGCCAGCAGCTTGACTAGCGGTCACAATGAGCAGTTCTTC. The encoded protein is CASSLTSGHNEQFF.